Listed below are T cell receptor beta chains from one sample, sequenced in a study of radiotherapy plus CTLA-4 blockade in lung cancer. The data were produced by immunoSEQ multiplex PCR, yet TCRdb's version contains in-frame clones alone and is incomplete. This sample carries tens of thousands of clones, 78% of them seen once, and the ten largest clones take 6.5% to 9%. The sequencing here drew on peripheral blood, taken from a patient treated with radiotherapy plus ipilimumab. These receptors were obtained from a human donor with non-small cell lung cancer who had stable disease on radiotherapy plus ipilimumab. Both conserved end residues are part of each CDR3. A D gene is named only where the DNA matches it firmly. Clone sizes are given selectively: once, few, many, or a class where the clone is expanded.

j_gene	d_gene	abundance	v_gene	CDR3aa	CDR3nt
TRBJ1-2	TRBD1	once	TRBV6-5	CASGQKGALSGYTF	TGTGCCTCCGGCCAAAAGGGGGCGCTCTCTGGCTACACCTTC
TRBJ1-5	NA	NA	TRBV20-1	CSAHHQAAQHF	TGCAGTGCCCACCATCAGGCGGCCCAGCATTTT
TRBJ2-7	NA	once	TRBV9	CASSVAANPYEQYF	TGTGCCAGCAGCGTCGCAGCAAACCCCTACGAGCAGTACTTC
TRBJ2-1	NA	once	TRBV5-1	CASSLSPGYEQFF	TGCGCCAGCAGCTTGTCACCCGGGTATGAGCAGTTCTTC
TRBJ1-2	NA	few	TRBV25-1	CASSAEEGVYGYTF	TGTGCCAGCAGTGCGGAGGAGGGGGTCTATGGCTACACCTTC
TRBJ1-2	NA	NA	TRBV19	CASSMEGGYYGYTF	TGTGCCAGTAGTATGGAAGGGGGATACTATGGCTACACCTTC
TRBJ2-7	NA	few	TRBV6-5	CASSVVAVAHEQYF	TGTGCCAGCAGCGTAGTAGCTGTCGCCCACGAGCAGTACTTC
TRBJ2-5	NA	NA	TRBV5-6	CASSLLAGNQETQYF	TGTGCCAGCAGCTTGCTAGCAGGCAACCAAGAGACCCAGTACTTC
TRBJ1-4	NA	NA	TRBV9	CASSVAGTNEKLFF	TGTGCCAGCAGCGTAGCGGGAACTAATGAAAAACTGTTTTTT
TRBJ1-2	TRBD1	NA	TRBV28	CASSLGTGGNYGYTF	TGTGCCAGCAGTTTAGGGACAGGGGGGAACTATGGCTACACCTTC
TRBJ1-6	NA	NA	TRBV7-2	CASTSSVARNSPLHF	TGTGCCAGCACCTCTAGTGTTGCCCGTAATTCACCCCTCCACTTT
TRBJ2-1	TRBD1	NA	TRBV28	CASWGDRVRAAEQFF	TGTGCCAGTTGGGGAGACAGGGTACGCGCCGCTGAGCAGTTCTTC
TRBJ2-1	NA	NA	TRBV5-1	CASSFGAGDNEQFF	TGCGCCAGCAGCTTCGGGGCAGGGGACAATGAGCAGTTCTTC
TRBJ2-5	NA	few	TRBV19	CASSRGLRGSQETQYF	TGTGCCAGTAGCCGTGGTCTTAGGGGGTCACAAGAGACCCAGTACTTC
TRBJ1-2	TRBD1	NA	TRBV11-2	CASSFRQGDNYGYTF	TGTGCCAGCAGCTTCCGACAGGGAGATAACTATGGCTACACCTTC
TRBJ1-6	NA	few	TRBV5-4	CASSLELANSPLHF	TGTGCCAGCAGCTTGGAACTGGCTAATTCACCCCTCCACTTT
TRBJ1-2	TRBD1	few	TRBV6-5	CASSENDRGYGYTF	TGTGCCAGCAGTGAAAACGACAGGGGATATGGCTACACCTTC
TRBJ1-5	NA	NA	TRBV21-1	CASSGQPENQPQHF	TGTGCCAGCAGCGGACAGCCGGAAAATCAGCCCCAGCATTTT
TRBJ1-2	NA	NA	TRBV7-9	CASGLDSRYTF	TGTGCCAGCGGGCTAGACAGCAGGTACACCTTC
TRBJ1-2	TRBD1	NA	TRBV5-1	CASSLDRVDYGYTF	TGCGCCAGCAGCCTGGACAGGGTGGACTATGGCTACACCTTC
TRBJ2-7	TRBD1	NA	TRBV10-3	CAIRKGQLSYEQYF	TGTGCCATCAGGAAGGGACAGCTAAGTTACGAGCAGTACTTC
TRBJ1-3	NA	medium-sized	TRBV4-1	CASSQGDFSGNTIYF	TGCGCCAGCAGCCAAGGAGATTTCTCTGGAAACACCATATATTTT
TRBJ1-5	NA	NA	TRBV7-8	CASNPDGGSNQPQHF	TGTGCCAGCAACCCAGACGGGGGATCAAATCAGCCCCAGCATTTT
TRBJ1-1	NA	once	TRBV14	CASSQDFLTNTEAFF	TGTGCCAGCAGCCAAGATTTTCTTACGAACACTGAAGCTTTCTTT
TRBJ2-1	NA	NA	TRBV5-1	CASSGGQTSSSYNEQFF	TGCGCCAGCAGCGGAGGACAGACGTCGAGCTCCTACAATGAGCAGTTCTTC
TRBJ1-1	NA	NA	TRBV7-9	CASSAWDTPNTEAFF	TGTGCCAGCAGCGCTTGGGACACCCCGAACACTGAAGCTTTCTTT
TRBJ1-2	NA	NA	TRBV5-1	CASSTGLTTEYGYTF	TGCGCCAGCAGCACGGGGCTAACAACGGAGTATGGCTACACCTTC
TRBJ1-2	NA	once	TRBV10-2	CASRQTVNYGYTF	TGCGCCAGCCGACAAACAGTTAACTATGGCTACACCTTC
TRBJ1-2	TRBD1	NA	TRBV27	CASSSQGRDRGNYGYTF	TGTGCCAGCAGTAGTCAAGGCCGGGACAGGGGAAACTATGGCTACACCTTC
TRBJ2-5	NA	NA	TRBV4-3	CASSQVTGETQYF	TGCGCCAGCAGCCAAGTTACAGGGGAGACCCAGTACTTC
TRBJ1-2	NA	few	TRBV29-1	CSVVEEAQGYTF	TGCAGCGTTGTGGAAGAGGCTCAGGGCTACACCTTC
TRBJ2-1	NA	NA	TRBV7-2	CASSSDLPGNEQFF	TGTGCCAGCAGCTCTGATCTCCCAGGCAATGAGCAGTTCTTC
TRBJ2-4	NA	NA	TRBV6-5	CASSSTFRLGDIQYF	TGTGCCAGCAGTTCCACGTTTCGTTTGGGGGACATTCAGTACTTC
TRBJ1-3	TRBD1	NA	TRBV29-1	CSVRDRGLNTIYF	TGCAGCGTTCGTGACAGGGGTCTAAACACCATATATTTT
TRBJ2-5	NA	few	TRBV25-1	CASSGRRSQETQYF	TGTGCCAGCAGTGGTAGACGGTCCCAAGAGACCCAGTACTTC
TRBJ2-2	NA	NA	TRBV5-1	CASSFGWVDTGELFF	TGCGCCAGCAGCTTCGGCTGGGTAGACACCGGGGAGCTGTTTTTT
TRBJ2-2	NA	NA	TRBV2	CATAGRNTGELFF	TGTGCCACGGCGGGTAGGAACACCGGGGAGCTGTTTTTT
TRBJ1-1	NA	NA	TRBV5-4	CASSPHSAGTEAFF	TGTGCCAGCAGCCCACACTCAGCGGGCACTGAAGCTTTCTTT
TRBJ1-2	NA	NA	TRBV8-2	CGSTVRITKTYGYTF	TGTGGCAGCACAGTGAGGATAACGAAGACCTATGGCTACACCTTC
TRBJ1-4	NA	few	TRBV19	CASSISGYNEKLFF	TGTGCCAGTAGTATTTCCGGTTATAATGAAAAACTGTTTTTT
TRBJ2-1	NA	NA	TRBV12-2	CASRLISAGTGEVDEQFF	TGTGCAAGTCGCTTAATTTCCGCCGGGACAGGCGAGGTCGATGAGCAGTTCTTC
TRBJ1-5	NA	once	TRBV27	CASSSRTAYYSNQPQHF	TGTGCCAGCAGTTCCCGGACAGCTTACTATAGCAATCAGCCCCAGCATTTT
TRBJ1-1	NA	once	TRBV11-2	CASSFRVSWGNGEAFF	TGTGCCAGCAGCTTCCGGGTATCCTGGGGCAATGGGGAAGCTTTCTTT
TRBJ1-2	NA	few	TRBV6-5	CASSYSRGGDGYTF	TGTGCCAGCAGTTACTCGAGGGGGGGGGATGGCTACACCTTC
TRBJ1-2	NA	once	TRBV28	CASSLGTLINYGYTF	TGTGCCAGCAGTCTCGGGACCTTAATTAACTATGGCTACACCTTC
TRBJ1-2	TRBD1	NA	TRBV7-2	CASSLGQGFYGYTF	TGTGCCAGCAGCTTAGGACAGGGATTCTATGGCTACACCTTC
TRBJ1-2	TRBD1	NA	TRBV28	CASSLGQGVSYTF	TGTGCCAGCAGTTTAGGACAGGGTGTTAGCTACACCTTC
TRBJ1-5	NA	few	TRBV5-6	CASSLGLYSNQPQHF	TGTGCCAGCAGCCTTGGACTATATAGCAATCAGCCCCAGCATTTT